This TCR beta chain was recovered during a study of cytomegalovirus exposure and HLA in healthy donors. Whole-study findings and limits: Diagnosis of cytomegalovirus status made by the classifier reportedly showed high specificity and sensitivity.

This table comes from immunoSEQ multiplex PCR, and its TCRdb copy is limited to in-frame clones, with some not included. The repertoire holds about 180,000 clones, with roughly nine tenths as singletons. Looked up from germline, CDR1 is SGHNT and CDR2 is YENEEA. The CDR3 sequence is 16 residues long. V shed 1 base and J shed 0 bases, with 10 bases lying between them. On this clone itself: The antigen is not known.

The chain has TRBV11-3 and TRBJ2-1; possibly TRBD2 for D (5 bases). Sequences were obtained from PBMCs. This TCR derives from a man between 18 and 35 years old in good health and CMV-seropositive. The CDR3 protein is CASSLAQAGSYNEQFF. CDR3 in DNA: TGTGCCAGCAGCTTAGCTCAGGCGGGCTCCTACAATGAGCAGTTCTTC.